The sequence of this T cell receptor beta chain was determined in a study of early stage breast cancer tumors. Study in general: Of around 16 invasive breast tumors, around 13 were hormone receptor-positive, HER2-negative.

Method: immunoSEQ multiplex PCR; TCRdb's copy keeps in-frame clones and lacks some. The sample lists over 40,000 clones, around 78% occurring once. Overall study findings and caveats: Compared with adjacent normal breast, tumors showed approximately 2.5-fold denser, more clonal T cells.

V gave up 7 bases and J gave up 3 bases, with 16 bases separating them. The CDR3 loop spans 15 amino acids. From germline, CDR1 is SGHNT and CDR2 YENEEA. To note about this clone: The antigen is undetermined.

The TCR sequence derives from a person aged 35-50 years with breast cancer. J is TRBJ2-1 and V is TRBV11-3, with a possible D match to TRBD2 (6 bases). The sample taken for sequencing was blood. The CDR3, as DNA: TGTGCCAGCACCGGGTTATCGGGGGACTACAATGAGCAGTTCTTC. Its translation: CASTGLSGDYNEQFF.